Below, 29 T cell receptor beta chains from the same sample are listed, as sequenced in a study of cytomegalovirus exposure and HLA in healthy donors. The PCR used 60 Vbeta and 13 Jbeta primers. Repertoires were generated with immunoSEQ multiplex PCR, while TCRdb's copy carries only in-frame clones and drops some. The sample contains roughly 150,000 clones, roughly 83% of which appear only once. The sample comprised PBMCs. The receptors here all came from a woman aged 18-29 years in good health and CMV-seronegative.

The chain carries TRBV2 and TRBJ2-5; D is unclear. The ends were cut back, 5 bases at V and 4 bases at J, with 11 bases in the middle. Germline CDR1 reads SNHLY; CDR2 reads FYNNEI. This CDR3 has 13 residues. This CDR3 reads CASSLRLGETQYF. The CDR3 DNA sequence: TGTGCCAGCAGTCTCAGACTGGGAGAGACCCAGTACTTC.

As for this clone: The junction differs from germline at one of its ends, possibly a read error. The J gene is TRBJ1-4, the V gene TRBV28, with D tentatively TRBD1 (5 bases). CDR3 length: 14 residues. Per germline, CDR1 MDHEN and CDR2 SYDVKM. CDR3 region: CASSLFGGGLVTVF. CDR3 DNA sequence: TGTGCCAGCAGTTTATTTGGGGGAGGGTTGGTAACTGTTTTT.

The chain links TRBV6-5 to TRBJ2-5; a weak D match, TRBD1 (5 bases). Germline V lookup: CDR1 MNHEY, CDR2 SVGAGI. Trimming pared 2 bases from V and 1 base from J, leaving 8 bases between. The CDR3 loop spans 14 amino acids. The CDR3 loop reads CASSYRGCQETQYF. CDR3 sequence (DNA): TGTGCCAGCAGTTACAGGGGATGCCAAGAGACCCAGTACTTC.

The rearrangement links TRBV7-8 to TRBJ2-3, with D perhaps matching TRBD2 (5 bases). In germline, CDR1 is SGHVS, CDR2 FQNEAQ. This CDR3 spans 15 amino acids. With 8 bases removed from V and 6 bases from J, the gap between germline ends came to 21 bases. The CDR3 nucleotides are TGTGCCAGCTCCAGGACCCTGACTAAGTGGGATACGCAGTATTTT. As protein: CASSRTLTKWDTQYF.

This chain joins TRBV12-5 and TRBJ1-1; no clear D. The germline CDR1 and CDR2 sequences are LGHNT and FRNRAP. Between the trimmed V and J ends, which lost 0 bases and 7 bases, there was a span of 6 bases. This CDR3 comprises 12 residues. CDR3 sequence reads: CASGLVSGEAFF. The CDR3 coding sequence is TGTGCTAGTGGTTTGGTTAGTGGTGAAGCTTTCTTT.

In its sample, this clone was seen once. This chain uses TRBV11-2 with TRBJ1-4; D not certain. The V and J ends lost 1 base and 5 bases respectively, with 8 bases between them. This CDR3 region has 14 residues. The germline gives CDR1 SGHAT, CDR2 FQNNGV. DNA of the CDR3: TGTGCCAGCAGCTTAGGGGCTGGGAATGAAAAACTGTTTTTT. Translating it yields CASSLGAGNEKLFF.

The chain combines TRBV19 with TRBJ1-1, with 7 bases lining up with TRBD1. The CDR3 consists of 17 residues. CDR1 is LNHDA, CDR2 SQIVND, per germline (reference sequence). The J segment lost 1 base and the V segment lost 4 bases, leaving 12 bases of the junction unmatched. Here the CDR3 reads CASSTQLNRGPNTEAFF. CDR3 coding DNA: TGTGCCAGTAGTACTCAACTAAACAGGGGACCGAACACTGAAGCTTTCTTT.

The chain employs TRBV6-5 and TRBJ1-3; no clear D gene. Trimming stripped 5 bases from V and 0 bases from J, with 8 bases between. The CDR3 has 14 residues. Per germline, CDR1 MNHEY and CDR2 SVGAGI. The CDR3 bases are TGTGCCAGCAGTCCTGACTTCTCTGGAAACACCATATATTTT. Encoded protein: CASSPDFSGNTIYF.

The chain has TRBV7-3 and TRBJ1-1; D is possibly TRBD1 (5 bases). The V end was cut by 5 bases, the J end by 5 bases, with 12 bases between. CDR1 SGHTA and CDR2 FQGTGA come from the germline V gene. The CDR3 sequence is 13 residues long. The CDR3: CASSQGGGTEAFF. In nucleotides, the CDR3 is TGTGCCAGCAGCCAAGGCGGGGGGACTGAAGCTTTCTTT.

This sequence joins TRBV6-6 and TRBJ2-3; D remains unclear. Between the trimmed V and J ends, which lost 5 bases and 5 bases, there was a span of 5 bases. CDR1 and CDR2 (germline): MNHNY, SVGAGI (reference sequence). This CDR3 is 11 amino acids long. CDR3 protein: CASSIRDTQYF. The DNA for the CDR3 is TGTGCCAGCAGTATTCGAGATACGCAGTATTTT.

This chain connects TRBV4-1 to TRBJ2-5, with TRBD1 matching 9 bases. The V gene end was trimmed by 4 bases and the J gene end by 0 bases; junction bases not matched to a gene: 0. This CDR3 has 14 amino acids. The germline CDR1 and CDR2 sequences are MGHRA and YSYEKL. The CDR3 sequence is CASSRDRDQETQYF. The CDR3 coding sequence is TGCGCCAGCAGCCGGGACAGGGACCAAGAGACCCAGTACTTC.

This chain connects TRBV9 to TRBJ1-3; 8 positions agree with TRBD1. The CDR3 loop spans 15 amino acids. Germline trimming cut 4 bases from V and 7 bases from J; bases unmatched to any gene: 10. The germline gives CDR1 SGDLS, CDR2 YYNGEE. This CDR3 reads CASSSTTGVVNTIYF. The DNA for the CDR3 is TGTGCCAGCAGCTCGACGACAGGGGTTGTGAACACCATATATTTT.

This clone turned up a few times. The J gene is TRBJ2-1, the V gene TRBV30; D gene unclear. Trimming stripped 0 bases from V and 8 bases from J, with 23 bases between. The CDR3 has 17 amino acids. CDR1 and CDR2 (germline): GTSNPN, SVGIG (reference sequence). The chain's CDR3 is CAWSVYPGNIVLDEQFF. CDR3 coding DNA: TGTGCCTGGAGTGTATACCCAGGCAATATAGTGTTGGATGAGCAGTTCTTC.

The CDR3: CASSRQGNYEQYF. In DNA, the CDR3 is TGTGCCAGCAGTCGACAGGGTAACTACGAGCAGTACTTC. The V call is TRBV7-9, the J call TRBJ2-5, with 7 bases matching TRBD1. Near its end, the DNA agrees better with TRBJ2-7, so the J call may be wrong. Germline loops: CDR1 SEHNR, CDR2 FQNEAQ (reference sequence). This CDR3 contains 13 residues.

V and J are TRBV28 and TRBJ1-1, with 11 nucleotides matching TRBD1. Unmatched junction bases numbered 5, after V lost 2 bases and J lost 0 bases. In germline, CDR1 is MDHEN, CDR2 SYDVKM. The CDR3 is made up of 17 amino acids. The CDR3 reads CASSLLGQGALNTEAFF. The DNA of the CDR3 is TGTGCCAGCAGTTTACTAGGACAGGGGGCGCTGAACACTGAAGCTTTCTTT.

J is TRBJ2-3 and V is TRBV5-1, with TRBD2 matching over 9 bases. The CDR3 runs 15 residues. V lost 5 bases and J lost 0; bases outside the gene matches: 4. Germline loops: CDR1 SGHRS, CDR2 YFSETQ. As DNA, the CDR3 is TGCGCCAGCAGGGGCGGGGGGGCGAGCACAGATACGCAGTATTTT. It is translated as CASRGGGASTDTQYF.

The gene calls are TRBV2 and TRBJ2-1, with D possibly matching TRBD2 (6 bases). With 6 bases removed from V and 4 bases from J, the gap between germline ends came to 10 bases. CDR3 length equals 13 residues. Germline V CDR1 and CDR2: SNHLY, FYNNEI. The CDR3 protein is CASRDSGYNEQFF. For the CDR3, the DNA is TGTGCCAGCAGGGATAGCGGATACAATGAGCAGTTCTTC.

The V gene is TRBV28, the J gene TRBJ1-2, with TRBD1 identical over 7 bases. The CDR3 runs 14 residues. V gave up 6 bases and J gave up 5 bases; unmatched junction bases: 9. The germline CDR1 and CDR2 sequences are MDHEN and SYDVKM. The CDR3 region is CASSLSTGRYGYTF. For the CDR3, the DNA is TGTGCCAGCAGCCTATCGACAGGGAGATATGGCTACACCTTC.

The genes are TRBV4-2 and TRBJ2-7; D gene uncertain. Trimming pared 1 base from V and 4 bases from J, leaving 11 bases between. CDR1 and CDR2 (germline): LGHNA, YNFKEQ. This CDR3 spans 14 amino acids. The CDR3 spells CASSQGRSNYEQYF. CDR3 bases: TGTGCCAGCAGCCAAGGTAGGAGTAATTACGAGCAGTACTTC.

The rearrangement uses TRBV19 and TRBJ2-7; D possibly corresponds to TRBD2 (7 bases). The CDR3 totals 14 residues. Trimming left V 7 bases short and J 7 bases short, with 20 bases between. Germline V gives CDR1 LNHDA, CDR2 SQIVND (reference sequence). CDR3 region: CASTGGPPAREQYF. The CDR3 nucleotides are TGTGCCAGTACGGGGGGCCCGCCTGCGCGGGAGCAGTACTTC.

Points on this clone: At one end the junction does not follow the germline gene, possibly because of a read error. The V gene is TRBV7-9, the J gene TRBJ1-2; 8 positions match TRBD1. CDR1 and CDR2 (germline): SEHNR, FQNEAQ (reference sequence). CDR3 size: 18 residues. CDR3 bases: TGTTCCAGCCGACCGACAGGGGCTAGGGCCTGGTCTCGGAATGGCTACACCTTC. This encodes CSSRPTGARAWSRNGYTF.

The rearrangement joins TRBV2 to TRBJ1-5; D perhaps matches TRBD1 (6 bases). V was pared by 6 bases and J by 4 bases, with 10 bases between. The CDR3 contains 13 residues. Germline lookup yields CDR1 SNHLY and CDR2 FYNNEI. In nucleotides, the CDR3 is TGTGCCAGCAGCGGGGACACTAATCAGCCCCAGCATTTT. Amino acids: CASSGDTNQPQHF.

The V gene is TRBV11-2, the J gene TRBJ1-5; 9 bases fit TRBD1. With V trimmed by 5 bases and J by 6 bases, 11 bases remained unmatched. The CDR3 has 16 residues. Germline values: CDR1 SGHAT, CDR2 FQNNGV. CDR3: CASSPLQGAGGQPQHF. Written as DNA, the CDR3 is TGTGCCAGCAGCCCATTACAGGGGGCAGGCGGTCAGCCCCAGCATTTT.

J is TRBJ2-3 and V is TRBV7-3; the D is unclear. The CDR3 consists of 14 residues. Trimming took off 4 bases at V and 1 base at J, with 9 bases between the two ends. From germline, CDR1 is SGHTA and CDR2 FQGTGA. The CDR3 reads CASSSLYGTDTQYF. In DNA, the CDR3 is TGTGCCAGCAGCTCCTTATATGGCACAGATACGCAGTATTTT.

The chain combines TRBV29-1 with TRBJ1-1; tentative D call: TRBD1 (5 bases). The CDR3 totals 15 residues. Trimming took 5 bases from V and 7 from J, leaving 23 bases between them. Germline V gene lookup returns CDR1 SQVTM and CDR2 ANQGSEA. CDR3 sequence: CSVKSAGRPGGEAFF. In DNA form, the CDR3 reads TGCAGCGTTAAGTCAGCCGGGAGGCCTGGGGGTGAAGCTTTCTTT.

In its sample, this clone was seen a few times. The rearrangement joins TRBV6-1 to TRBJ1-5, with TRBD1 identical over 8 bases. V lost 6 bases and J lost 11; bases outside the gene matches: 9. The germline CDR1 and CDR2 sequences are MNHNS and SASEGT. This CDR3 spans 13 amino acids. The chain's CDR3 is CASSELKDRAQHF. The CDR3 DNA follows: TGTGCCAGCAGCGAACTTAAGGACAGGGCCCAGCATTTT.

The gene calls are TRBV28 and TRBJ2-3; TRBD1 matches 7 bases. The V gene end was trimmed by 5 bases and the J gene end by 3 bases; junction bases not matched to a gene: 8. Germline assignment: CDR1 MDHEN and CDR2 SYDVKM. This CDR3 has 15 amino acids. CDR3 protein: CASSPRGQGTDTQYF. CDR3 nucleotide sequence: TGTGCCAGCAGTCCAAGGGGGCAGGGGACAGATACGCAGTATTTT. The variable domain in full, completed from reference TRBV28 and TRBJ2-3, reads DVKVTQSSRYLVKRTGEKVFLECVQDMDHENMFWYRQDPGLGLRLIYFSYDVKMKEKGDIPEGYSVSREKKERFSLILESASTNQTSMYLCASSPRGQGTDTQYFGPGTRLTVL.

V gene TRBV5-1 combines with J gene TRBJ2-2, with 9 positions matching TRBD1. Germline V gene data show CDR1 as SGHRS and CDR2 as YFSETQ. The CDR3 runs 14 residues. Trimming at V came to 3 bases and at J to 10 bases, leaving 7 bases not matched to a gene. In nucleotides, the CDR3 is TGCGCCAGCAGCTACGGGACAGGGCCTTTGGAGCTGTTTTTT. Its protein product is CASSYGTGPLELFF.

The J gene is TRBJ2-1, the V gene TRBV9, with a possible D match to TRBD2 (5 bases). Trimming removed 1 base from V and 3 bases from J, with 11 bases in between. CDR3 length: 15 residues. The germline V gene has CDR1 SGDLS and CDR2 YYNGEE. The CDR3 bases are TGTGCCAGCAGCGTACATACCGGAGGCTACAATGAGCAGTTCTTC. Amino acids: CASSVHTGGYNEQFF. The full variable domain, completed using reference TRBV9 and TRBJ2-1, is DSGVTQTPKHLITATGQRVTLRCSPRSGDLSVYWYQQSLDQGLQFLIQYYNGEERAKGNILERFSAQQFPDLHSELNLSSLELGDSALYFCASSVHTGGYNEQFFGPGTRLTVL.